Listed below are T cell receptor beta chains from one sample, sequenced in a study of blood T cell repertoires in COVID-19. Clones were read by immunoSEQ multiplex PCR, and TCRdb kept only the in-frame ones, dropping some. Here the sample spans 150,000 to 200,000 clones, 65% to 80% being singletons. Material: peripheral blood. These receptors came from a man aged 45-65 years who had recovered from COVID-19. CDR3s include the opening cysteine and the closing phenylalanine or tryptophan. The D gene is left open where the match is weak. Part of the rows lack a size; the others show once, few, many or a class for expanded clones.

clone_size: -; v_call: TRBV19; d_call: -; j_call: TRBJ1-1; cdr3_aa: CASSTSAGTEAFF; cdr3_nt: TGTGCCAGTAGCACGAGCGCCGGCACTGAAGCTTTCTTT
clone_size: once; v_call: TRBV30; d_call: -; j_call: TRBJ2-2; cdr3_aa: CAWRGDFANTGELFF; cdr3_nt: TGTGCCTGGAGGGGGGACTTCGCGAACACCGGGGAGCTGTTTTTT
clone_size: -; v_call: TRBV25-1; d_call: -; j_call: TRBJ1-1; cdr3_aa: CASSAPFGDASAFF; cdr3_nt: TGTGCCAGCAGTGCCCCATTCGGGGATGCCTCAGCTTTCTTT
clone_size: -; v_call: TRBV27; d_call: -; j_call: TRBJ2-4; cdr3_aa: CASSSGVLSDIQYF; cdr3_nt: TGTGCCAGCAGTTCTGGTGTCTTGAGTGACATTCAGTACTTC
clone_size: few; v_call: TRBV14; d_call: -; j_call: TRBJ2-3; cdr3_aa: CASSQGRHTDTQYF; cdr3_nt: TGTGCCAGCAGCCAAGGCAGGCATACAGATACGCAGTATTTT
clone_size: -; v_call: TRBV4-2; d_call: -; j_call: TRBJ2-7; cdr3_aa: CASSQETRIEQYF; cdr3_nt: TGTGCCAGCAGCCAAGAAACTAGGATCGAGCAGTACTTC
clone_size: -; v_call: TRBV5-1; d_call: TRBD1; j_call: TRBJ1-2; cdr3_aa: CASSSGRGEGYTF; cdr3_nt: TGCGCCAGCAGCTCGGGCAGGGGGGAAGGCTACACCTTC
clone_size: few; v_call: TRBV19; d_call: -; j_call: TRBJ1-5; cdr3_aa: CASSVSTGGPSQPQHF; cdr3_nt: TGTGCCAGTAGTGTCTCCACTGGGGGCCCAAGTCAGCCCCAGCATTTT
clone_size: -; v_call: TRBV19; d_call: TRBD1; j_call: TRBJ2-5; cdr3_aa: CASKTGGETQYF; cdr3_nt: TGTGCCAGTAAAACAGGGGGAGAGACCCAGTACTTC
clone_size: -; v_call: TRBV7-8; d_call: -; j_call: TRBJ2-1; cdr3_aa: CASSPWGQSSYNEQFF; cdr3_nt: TGTGCCAGCAGCCCATGGGGCCAAAGCTCCTACAATGAGCAGTTCTTC
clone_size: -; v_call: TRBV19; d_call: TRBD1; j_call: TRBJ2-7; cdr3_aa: CASGQGSNSYEQYF; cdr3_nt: TGTGCCAGTGGACAGGGGTCAAACTCCTACGAGCAGTACTTC
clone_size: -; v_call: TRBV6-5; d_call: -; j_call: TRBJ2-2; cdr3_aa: CASSLGLNTGELFF; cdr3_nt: TGTGCCAGCAGCCTCGGGTTAAACACCGGGGAGCTGTTTTTT